This paragraph reports one TCR beta chain. Random hexamers primed reverse transcription of roughly 0.45 to 1 ug RNA. Multiplex PCR with immunoSEQ amplified the TCR beta CDR3 across 54 Vbeta and 13 Jbeta. One entry per CDR3 protein results from TCRdb running MiXCR on the immunoSEQ multiplex PCR reads. The table records tens of thousands of distinct CDR3 sequences, about 95% of them present only once. The CDR3 consists of 16 residues. V lost 5 bases to trimming and J lost 3 bases, with 19 bases between them. Germline loops: CDR1 MNHNS, CDR2 SASEGT. The sample originates from a study of CD8 T cells in Susac syndrome.

The specimen was CD8+ T cells from PBMCs. This chain joins TRBV6-1 and TRBJ1-1; tentative D call: TRBD1 (5 bases). The origin of this receptor is a human donor with multiple sclerosis. The CDR3 DNA is TGTGCCAGCAGTCCACCAAGTGGTCAGGGAGACACTGAAGCTTTCTTT. Residues: CASSPPSGQGDTEAFF.